This T cell receptor (beta chain) is drawn from a study of tumor-infiltrating lymphocytes in primary liver carcinoma. CDR1 is MDHEN, CDR2 SYDVKM, per germline. Losses at the gene ends were 6 bases for V and 6 bases for J; bases not matched to a gene: 5. This CDR3 is built from 14 residues. The authors made TCR beta cDNA from approximately 490 ng total RNA with a constant-region primer. Libraries of TCR beta came from three nested multiplex PCR rounds with slightly modified ARM-PCR. The study ran its first two PCR rounds for roughly 11 cycles each, using TRBV1-TRBV30 forward primers and a C-beta reverse primer. TCRdb independently ran MiXCR on the multiplex PCR reads; one entry per CDR3 protein. The table has over 250,000 distinct CDR3 sequences, 50% to 75% seen once. RNA was extracted from whole blood without cell sorting, alongside germline DNA. Presurgery, approximately 4 milliliters of peripheral blood were collected.

The source of this sequence is a woman aged 25 to 39 with primary liver carcinoma and hepatitis B virus infection. The source material was peripheral blood. The chain carries TRBV28 and TRBJ2-3, with TRBD2 matching over 11 bases. The CDR3 is CASRLAGGPDTQYF. For the CDR3, the DNA is TGTGCCAGCAGATTAGCGGGAGGGCCTGATACGCAGTATTTT.